One sample yielded the 10 T cell receptor beta chains listed below, sequenced in a study of T cells expressing NK-cell markers. TCRdb reworked the 5' RACE reads into one entry per CDR3 protein, no DNA. The sample totals 120,000 to 150,000 distinct CDR3 sequences; its top ten clones hold 10% to 15%. Sequenced material: blood T cells: a sorted CD56 or NKG2C T cell subset, CD4+ or CD8+ T cells, or bulk PBMC T cells (not recorded which). All receptors derive from a man between 18 and 35 years old in good health.

The chain employs TRBV7-2 and TRBJ2-2. The CDR3 runs 14 residues. In germline, CDR1 is SGHTA, CDR2 FQGNSA. The CDR3 reads CASSSQDSIGELFF.

This rearrangement joins TRBV29-1 to TRBJ2-1; checking the TCRdb D call of TRBD1 is not possible without DNA. CDR1 is SQVTM and CDR2 is ANQGSEA in the germline V gene. The CDR3 runs to 15 residues. The CDR3: CSVEPRSGKGYEQFF.

J is TRBJ2-7 and V is TRBV6-2 or TRBV6-3; the TCRdb D gene call, TRBD2, has no DNA to confirm it. Germline V lookup: CDR1 MNHEY, CDR2 SVGEGT. This CDR3 comprises 14 residues. The CDR3 loop is CASSYGWTSYEQYF.

This rearrangement joins TRBV5-1 to TRBJ2-7. Germline CDR1 reads SGHRS; CDR2 reads YFSETQ. The CDR3 spans 14 residues. The CDR3 loop is CASSLWQSAYEQYF.

This chain joins TRBV5-1 and TRBJ2-7; TCRdb picks TRBD1, but there is no DNA to check that call. CDR1 is SGHRS, CDR2 YFSETQ, per germline. CDR3 length equals 12 residues. This CDR3 reads CASSGTDSEQYF.

The chain carries TRBV12-3 or TRBV12-4 and TRBJ1-6. The CDR3 spans 15 residues. The CDR3 loop is CASSFGERENSPLHF.

The chain uses TRBV20-1 and TRBJ2-7; the D gene TCRdb calls, TRBD1, cannot be checked with no DNA. CDR1 DFQATT and CDR2 SNEGSKA come from the germline V gene (reference sequence). CDR3 size: 13 residues. CDR3 residues: CGTKGGSSYEQYF.

The V gene is TRBV29-1, the J gene TRBJ1-1. The CDR3 totals 14 residues. CDR1 is SQVTM and CDR2 is ANQGSEA in the germline V gene. The CDR3 protein is CSVEDLEGNTEAFF.

J is TRBJ2-1 and V is TRBV18; there is no DNA to check the TCRdb D call of TRBD1. The length of the CDR3 is 14 residues. In germline, CDR1 is KGHSH, CDR2 LQKENI. CDR3 sequence: CASSSTGPINEQFF.

This chain joins TRBV5-4 and TRBJ2-1; the TCRdb D gene call, TRBD2, has no DNA to confirm it. The germline gives CDR1 SGHNT, CDR2 YYREEE (reference sequence). The CDR3 runs to 18 residues. CDR3 sequence reads: CASSLKGGRADSYNEQFF. The full variable domain, with the rest looked up from reference TRBV5-4 and TRBJ2-1, is ETGVTQSPTHLIKTRGQQVTLRCSSQSGHNTVSWYQQALGQGPQFIFQYYREEENGRGNFPPRFSGLQFPNYSSELNVNALELDDSALYLCASSLKGGRADSYNEQFFGPGTRLTVL.